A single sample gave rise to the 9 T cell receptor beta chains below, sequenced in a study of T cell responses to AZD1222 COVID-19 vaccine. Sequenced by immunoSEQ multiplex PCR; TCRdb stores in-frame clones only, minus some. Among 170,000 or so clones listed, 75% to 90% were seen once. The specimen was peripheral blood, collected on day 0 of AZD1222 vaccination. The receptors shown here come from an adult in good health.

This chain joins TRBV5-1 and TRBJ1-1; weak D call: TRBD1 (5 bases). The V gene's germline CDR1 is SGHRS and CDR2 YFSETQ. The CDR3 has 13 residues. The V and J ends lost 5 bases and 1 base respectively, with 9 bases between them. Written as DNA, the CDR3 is TGCGCCAGCAGTAGCCAGGGGAACACTGAAGCTTTCTTT. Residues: CASSSQGNTEAFF.

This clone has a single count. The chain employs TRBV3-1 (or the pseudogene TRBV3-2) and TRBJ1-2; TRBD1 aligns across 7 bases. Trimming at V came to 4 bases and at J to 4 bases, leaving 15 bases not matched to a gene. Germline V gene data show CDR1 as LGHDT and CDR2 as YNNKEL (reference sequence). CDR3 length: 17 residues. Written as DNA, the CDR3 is TGTGCCAGCAGCCTACACGGCGGACAGGCGGGGTCCTATGGCTACACCTTC. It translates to CASSLHGGQAGSYGYTF.

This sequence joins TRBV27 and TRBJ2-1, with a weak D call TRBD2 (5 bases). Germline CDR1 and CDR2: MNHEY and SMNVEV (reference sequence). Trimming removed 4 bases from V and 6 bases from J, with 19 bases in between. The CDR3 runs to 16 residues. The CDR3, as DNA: TGTGCCAGCAGTTCACCCGTCCGGCGTGAGGGCAATGAGCAGTTCTTC. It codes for CASSSPVRREGNEQFF.

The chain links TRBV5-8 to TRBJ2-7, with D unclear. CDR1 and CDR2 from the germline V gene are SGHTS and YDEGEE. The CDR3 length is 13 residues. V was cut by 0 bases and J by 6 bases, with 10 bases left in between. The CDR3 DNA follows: TGTGCCAGCAGCTTGGTCGAATTTGGCGAGCAGTACTTC. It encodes CASSLVEFGEQYF. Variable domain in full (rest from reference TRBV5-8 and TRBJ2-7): EAGVTQSPTHLIKTRGQQATLRCSPISGHTSVYWYQQALGLGLQFLLWYDEGEERNRGNFPPRFSGRQFPNYSSELNVNALELEDSALYLCASSLVEFGEQYFGPGTRLTVT.

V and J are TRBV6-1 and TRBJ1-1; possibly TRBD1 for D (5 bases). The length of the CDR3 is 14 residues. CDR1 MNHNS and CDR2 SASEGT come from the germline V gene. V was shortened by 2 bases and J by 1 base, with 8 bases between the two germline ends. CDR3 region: CASSERQRNTEAFF. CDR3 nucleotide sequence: TGTGCCAGCAGTGAACGACAGCGGAACACTGAAGCTTTCTTT.

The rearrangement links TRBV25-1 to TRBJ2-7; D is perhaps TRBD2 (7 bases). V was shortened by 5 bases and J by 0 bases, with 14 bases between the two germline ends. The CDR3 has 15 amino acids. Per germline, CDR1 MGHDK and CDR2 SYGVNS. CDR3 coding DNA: TGTGCCAGCAGTTACGGGGGGCTGGGCTCCTACGAGCAGTACTTC. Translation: CASSYGGLGSYEQYF.

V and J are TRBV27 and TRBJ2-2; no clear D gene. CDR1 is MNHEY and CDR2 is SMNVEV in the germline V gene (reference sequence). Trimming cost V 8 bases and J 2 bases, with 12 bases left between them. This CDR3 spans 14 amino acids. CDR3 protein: CASSGLLNTGELFF. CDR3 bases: TGTGCCAGCTCCGGTCTCCTCAACACCGGGGAGCTGTTTTTT.

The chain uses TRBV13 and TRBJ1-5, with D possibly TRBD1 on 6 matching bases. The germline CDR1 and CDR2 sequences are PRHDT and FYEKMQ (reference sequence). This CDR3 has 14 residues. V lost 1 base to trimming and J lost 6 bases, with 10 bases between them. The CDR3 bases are TGTGCCAGCAGCTTAGCAGGGGCAACTCAGCCCCAGCATTTT. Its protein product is CASSLAGATQPQHF.

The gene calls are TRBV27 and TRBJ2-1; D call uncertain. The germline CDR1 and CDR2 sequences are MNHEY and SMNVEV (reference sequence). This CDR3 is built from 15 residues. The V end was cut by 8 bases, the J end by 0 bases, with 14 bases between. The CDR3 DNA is TGTGCCAGCCGACGTCAGTGGAGCTCCTACAATGAGCAGTTCTTC. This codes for CASRRQWSSYNEQFF.